One sample yielded the 5 T cell receptor beta chains listed below, sequenced in a study of T-cell memory formation after mild COVID-19 (dated by TCRdb to the early 2020s). To prepare the library, 5' RACE was applied. Sequencing took place on an Illumina NovaSeq 6000. In TCRdb, the public reads were trimmed at Q25 with fastp and aligned with MiXCR, with productive beta chains retained. One record per CDR3 amino acid sequence lists the most common genes and DNA. Counted in this sample were tens of thousands of distinct CDR3 sequences; around a quarter of them appeared once. 35% to 45% of the sample lies in the top ten. The material sequenced was PBMCs or a T cell subset sorted from them (not recorded which). The origin of the receptors is a man aged 18 to 30 who had mild COVID-19 (a few samples of this study predate the infection). The sample titles of this study are shuffled in the database, so cell type and time point are left out; the donor was told from shared clones.

The rearrangement joins TRBV7-2 to TRBJ2-3; the D is unclear. CDR3 length: 16 residues. Germline CDR1 SGHTA, CDR2 FQGNSA. Deletions cut 3 bases from V and 2 bases from J, with 15 bases between. The CDR3 protein is CASSFPTGATTDTQYF. For the CDR3, the DNA is TGTGCCAGCAGCTTCCCAACTGGTGCTACCACAGATACGCAGTATTTT. The full variable domain, completed using reference TRBV7-2 and TRBJ2-3, is GAGVSQSPSNKVTEKGKDVELRCDPISGHTALYWYRQSLGQGLEFLIYFQGNSAPDKSGLPSDRFSAERTGGSVSTLTIQRTQQEDSAVYLCASSFPTGATTDTQYFGPGTRLTVL.

The rearrangement links TRBV7-6 to TRBJ2-7, with D perhaps given as TRBD1 or TRBD2 (5 bases each). The CDR3 length is 15 residues. Germline CDR1 is SGHVS and CDR2 is FNYEAQ. The V end was cut by 5 bases, the J end by 2 bases, with 16 bases between. The CDR3 coding sequence is TGTGCCAGCAGCGCACGCCGGGACCGACCCTACGAGCAGTACGTC. Encoded protein: CASSARRDRPYEQYV.

This sequence joins TRBV4-2 and TRBJ2-3; 8 bases are a match to TRBD2. V was clipped by 1 base and J by 4 bases; unmatched bases: 10. The CDR3 runs 17 residues. Germline CDR1 is LGHNA and CDR2 is YNFKEQ. Written as DNA, the CDR3 is TGTGCCAGCAGCCAAGCCGGGGGGGGACCACCCGCAGATACGCAGTATTTT. This codes for CASSQAGGGPPADTQYF.

This rearrangement joins TRBV4-3 to TRBJ2-1; TRBD2 agrees at 10 bases. After removal of 4 bases from V and 4 bases from J, the junction contained 4 bases not matched to a gene. CDR3 length equals 15 residues. In germline, CDR1 is LGHNA, CDR2 YSLEER. The CDR3 DNA is TGCGCCAGCAGCCCTGGGACTAGCGCGTACAATGAGCAGTTCTTC. Amino acid sequence: CASSPGTSAYNEQFF.

The CDR3 sequence: CASSFSGSGENEQFF. CDR3 nucleotides: TGTGCCAGCAGCTTTAGTGGGAGCGGGGAAAATGAGCAGTTCTTC. This rearrangement joins TRBV5-4 to TRBJ2-1; 7 nucleotides align to TRBD2. This CDR3 spans 15 amino acids. Germline trimming cut 2 bases from V and 7 bases from J; bases unmatched to any gene: 9. Germline V gene sequence: CDR1 SGHNT, CDR2 YYREEE (reference sequence).